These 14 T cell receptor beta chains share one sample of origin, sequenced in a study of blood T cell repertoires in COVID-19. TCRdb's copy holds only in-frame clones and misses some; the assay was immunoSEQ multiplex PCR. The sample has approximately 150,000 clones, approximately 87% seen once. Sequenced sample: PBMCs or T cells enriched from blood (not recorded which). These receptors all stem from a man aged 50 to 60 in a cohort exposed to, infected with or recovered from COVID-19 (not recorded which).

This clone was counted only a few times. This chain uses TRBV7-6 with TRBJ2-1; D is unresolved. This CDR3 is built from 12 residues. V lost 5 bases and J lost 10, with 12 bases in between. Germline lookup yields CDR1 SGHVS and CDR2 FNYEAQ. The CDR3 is CASSPFTAEQFF. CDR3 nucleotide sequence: TGTGCCAGCAGCCCGTTCACTGCGGAGCAGTTCTTC.

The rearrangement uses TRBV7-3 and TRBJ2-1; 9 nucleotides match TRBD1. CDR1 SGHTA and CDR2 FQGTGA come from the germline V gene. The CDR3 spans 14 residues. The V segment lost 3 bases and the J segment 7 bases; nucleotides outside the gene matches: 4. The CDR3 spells CASSLGQGRNEQFF. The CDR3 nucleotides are TGTGCCAGCAGCTTGGGACAGGGAAGGAATGAGCAGTTCTTC.

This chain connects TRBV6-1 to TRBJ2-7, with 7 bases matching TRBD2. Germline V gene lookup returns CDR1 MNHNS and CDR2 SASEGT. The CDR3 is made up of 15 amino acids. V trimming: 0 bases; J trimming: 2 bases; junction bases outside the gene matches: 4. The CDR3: CASSEARAGTYEQYF. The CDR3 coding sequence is TGTGCCAGCAGTGAAGCTCGAGCGGGGACCTACGAGCAGTACTTC.

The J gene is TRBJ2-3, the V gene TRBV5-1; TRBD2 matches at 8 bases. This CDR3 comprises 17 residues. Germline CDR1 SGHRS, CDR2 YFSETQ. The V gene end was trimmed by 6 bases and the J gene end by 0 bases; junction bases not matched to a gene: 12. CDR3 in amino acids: CASKIAPGGGSTDTQYF. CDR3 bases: TGCGCCAGCAAGATTGCTCCCGGCGGGGGGAGCACAGATACGCAGTATTTT.

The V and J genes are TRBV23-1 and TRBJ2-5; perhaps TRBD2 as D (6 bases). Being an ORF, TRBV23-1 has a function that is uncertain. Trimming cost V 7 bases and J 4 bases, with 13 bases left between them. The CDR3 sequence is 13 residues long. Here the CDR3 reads CASTRDLRETQYF. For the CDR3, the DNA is TGCGCCAGCACCCGGGACTTGCGAGAGACCCAGTACTTC.

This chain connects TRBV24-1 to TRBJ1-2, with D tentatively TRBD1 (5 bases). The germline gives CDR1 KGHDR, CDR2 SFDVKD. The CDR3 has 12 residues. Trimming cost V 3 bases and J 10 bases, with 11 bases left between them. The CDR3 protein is CATSDETGYYTF. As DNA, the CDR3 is TGTGCCACCAGTGATGAAACAGGTTACTACACCTTC.

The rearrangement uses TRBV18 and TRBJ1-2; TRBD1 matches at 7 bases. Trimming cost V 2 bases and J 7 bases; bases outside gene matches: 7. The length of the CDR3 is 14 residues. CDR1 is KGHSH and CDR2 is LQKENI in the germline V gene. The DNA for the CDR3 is TGTGCCAGCTCACCAGCGGGACAGAGCGGTGGCTACACCTTC. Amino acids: CASSPAGQSGGYTF.

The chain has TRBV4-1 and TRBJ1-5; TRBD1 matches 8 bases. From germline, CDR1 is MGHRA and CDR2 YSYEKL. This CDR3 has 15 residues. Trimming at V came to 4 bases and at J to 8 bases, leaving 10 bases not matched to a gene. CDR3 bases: TGCGCCAGCAGCCCGCGGACAGGGAAGATAGAGCCCCAGCATTTT. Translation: CASSPRTGKIEPQHF.

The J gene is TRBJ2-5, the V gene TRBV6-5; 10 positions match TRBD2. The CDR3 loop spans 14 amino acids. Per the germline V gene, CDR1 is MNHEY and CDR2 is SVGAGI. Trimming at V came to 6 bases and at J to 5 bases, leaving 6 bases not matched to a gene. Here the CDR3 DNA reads TGTGCCAGCAGCCCCGGACTAGCGGAGGAGACCCAGTACTTC. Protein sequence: CASSPGLAEETQYF.

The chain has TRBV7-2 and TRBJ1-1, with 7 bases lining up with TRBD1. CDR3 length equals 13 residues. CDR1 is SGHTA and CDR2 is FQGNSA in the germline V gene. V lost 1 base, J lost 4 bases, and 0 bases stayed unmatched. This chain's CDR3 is CASSLGQGTEAFF. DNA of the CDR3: TGTGCCAGCAGCTTAGGACAGGGCACTGAAGCTTTCTTT.

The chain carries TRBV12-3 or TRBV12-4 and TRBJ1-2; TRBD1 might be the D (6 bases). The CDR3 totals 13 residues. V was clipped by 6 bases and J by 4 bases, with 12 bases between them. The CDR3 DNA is TGTGCCAGCAGGAAACAGGGCGGCTATGGCTACACCTTC. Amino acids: CASRKQGGYGYTF.

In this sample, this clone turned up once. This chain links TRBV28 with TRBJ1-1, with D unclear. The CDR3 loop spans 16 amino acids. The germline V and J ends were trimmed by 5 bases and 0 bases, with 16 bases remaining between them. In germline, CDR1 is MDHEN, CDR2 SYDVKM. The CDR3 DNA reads TGTGCCAGCAGTCCCCCGCAGGCCTCCATGAACACTGAAGCTTTCTTT. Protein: CASSPPQASMNTEAFF. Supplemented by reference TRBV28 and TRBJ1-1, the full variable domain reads DVKVTQSSRYLVKRTGEKVFLECVQDMDHENMFWYRQDPGLGLRLIYFSYDVKMKEKGDIPEGYSVSREKKERFSLILESASTNQTSMYLCASSPPQASMNTEAFFGQGTRLTVV.

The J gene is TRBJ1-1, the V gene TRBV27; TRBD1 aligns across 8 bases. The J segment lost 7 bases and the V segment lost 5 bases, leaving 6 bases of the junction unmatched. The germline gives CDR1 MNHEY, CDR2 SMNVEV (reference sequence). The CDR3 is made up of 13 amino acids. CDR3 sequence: CASSPWTGHEAFF. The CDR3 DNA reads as TGTGCCAGCAGTCCCTGGACAGGGCATGAAGCTTTCTTT.

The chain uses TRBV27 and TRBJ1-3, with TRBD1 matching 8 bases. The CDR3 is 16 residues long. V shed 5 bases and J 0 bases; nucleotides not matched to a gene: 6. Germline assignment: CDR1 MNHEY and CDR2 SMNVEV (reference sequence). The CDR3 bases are TGTGCCAGCAGTAAAACAGGGGGATTCTCTGGAAACACCATATATTTT. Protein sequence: CASSKTGGFSGNTIYF.